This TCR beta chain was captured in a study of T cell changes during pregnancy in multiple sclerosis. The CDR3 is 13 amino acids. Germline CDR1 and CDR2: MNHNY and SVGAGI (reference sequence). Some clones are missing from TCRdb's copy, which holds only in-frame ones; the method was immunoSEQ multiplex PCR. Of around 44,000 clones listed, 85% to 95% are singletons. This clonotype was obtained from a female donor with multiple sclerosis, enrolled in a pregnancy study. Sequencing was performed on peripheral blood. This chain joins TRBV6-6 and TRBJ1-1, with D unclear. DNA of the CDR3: TGTGCGGGGAAGGTGGCAGGCGGAACTGAAGCTTTCTTT. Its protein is CAGKVAGGTEAFF.